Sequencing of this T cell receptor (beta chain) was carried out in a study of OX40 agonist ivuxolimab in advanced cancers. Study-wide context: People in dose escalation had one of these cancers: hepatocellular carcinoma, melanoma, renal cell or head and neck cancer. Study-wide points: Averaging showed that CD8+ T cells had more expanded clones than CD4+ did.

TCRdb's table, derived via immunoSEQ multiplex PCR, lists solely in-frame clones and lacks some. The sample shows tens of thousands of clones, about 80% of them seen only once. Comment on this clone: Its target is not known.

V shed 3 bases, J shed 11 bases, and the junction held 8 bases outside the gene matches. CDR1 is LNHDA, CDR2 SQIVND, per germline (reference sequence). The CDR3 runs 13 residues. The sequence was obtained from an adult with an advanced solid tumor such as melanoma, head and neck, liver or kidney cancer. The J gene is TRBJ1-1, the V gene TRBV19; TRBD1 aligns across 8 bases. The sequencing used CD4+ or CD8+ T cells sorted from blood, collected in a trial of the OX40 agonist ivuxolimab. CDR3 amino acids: CASSMARTGKAFF. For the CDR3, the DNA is TGTGCCAGTAGTATGGCTCGGACAGGGAAGGCTTTCTTT.